A selection of T cell receptor beta chains follows, all from one sample in a study of tumor and adjacent non-tumor tissue in lung cancer. TCRdb reprocessed the multiplex PCR reads via MiXCR and lists one record per CDR3 protein. The repertoire holds tens of thousands of distinct CDR3 sequences, with roughly 80% as singletons. The sample comprised lung tumor tissue. The receptor source for this set is a woman between 45 and 65 years old with non-small cell lung cancer. The CDR3 runs from the conserved cysteine through the conserved F or W. D genes are given only for firm matches. Rows may omit the clone size; those that give it use once, few, many or a size class.

j_call d_call clone_size v_call cdr3_aa cdr3_nt
TRBJ2-7 TRBD2 NA TRBV7-2 CASSFGSGTSVHTYEQYF TGTGCCAGCAGCTTCGGCTCCGGGACTAGCGTGCACACTTACGAGCAGTACTTC
TRBJ2-5 NA NA TRBV12-3/TRBV12-4 CSSRGEETQYF TGTTCCAGCCGAGGGGAAGAGACCCAGTACTTC
TRBJ2-3 TRBD2 NA TRBV28 CASSLWVERESHDTQYF TGTGCCAGCAGTTTATGGGTTGAGCGGGAGTCCCACGATACGCAGTATTTT
TRBJ1-5 NA NA TRBV6-1 CASSERASREDHPQHF TGTGCCAGCAGTGAAAGGGCCTCCAGGGAGGACCATCCCCAGCATTTT
TRBJ1-5 NA NA TRBV11-2 CASIIGRRNQPQHF TGTGCCAGCATTATTGGGCGACGAAATCAGCCCCAGCATTTC
TRBJ2-1 NA NA TRBV6-1 CVTGWGPRNEQLF TGTGTCACCGGCTGGGGACCTCGGAATGAGCAGTTATTC
TRBJ2-1 TRBD1 NA TRBV6-5 CASSYSMAGQGGSMQFF TGTGCCAGCAGTTACTCGATGGCGGGACAGGGAGGGAGTATGCAGTTCTTC
TRBJ2-3 NA NA TRBV28 CASSSLGDSGKDMQYF TGTGCCAGCAGTTCCTTAGGCGACAGTGGGAAAGATATGCAGTATTTT
TRBJ1-6 TRBD1 NA TRBV9 CASSPYEDRWDSPLHF TGTGCCAGCAGCCCGTATGAGGACAGGTGGGATTCACCCCTCCACTTT
TRBJ2-2 NA NA TRBV19 CVCTLDRNTGELFF TGTGTCTGTACCCTGGACCGAAACACCGGGGAGCTGTTTTTT
TRBJ2-3 NA NA TRBV6-2/TRBV6-3 CAGSMDSKTDAQYF TGTGCCGGCAGCATGGACAGTAAAACAGATGCGCAGTATTTT
TRBJ1-5 NA NA TRBV11-2 CASSLQDKGSQPRHF TGTGCCAGCAGCTTACAAGACAAAGGTTCCCAGCCCCGGCATTTT
TRBJ2-4 TRBD2 NA TRBV28 CDTGLVRELTKNIQYF TGTGACACGGGACTAGTGAGAGAACTAACCAAAAACATTCAGTACTTC
TRBJ1-4 NA NA TRBV4-1 CASNEARKNEKLFF TGCGCCAGCAACGAAGCCAGGAAAAATGAAAAACTGTTTTTT
TRBJ1-1 NA NA TRBV29-1 CSSGGFGDAETFF TGCAGTTCCGGGGGCTTTGGGGACGCTGAAACTTTCTTT
TRBJ1-5 NA NA TRBV4-2 CANSQGPRYSNQPQHF TGTGCCAACAGTCAAGGACCGAGATATAGCAATCAGCCCCAGCATTTT
TRBJ1-3 NA NA TRBV28 CASSSGTGSGNIIYF TGTGCCAGCAGTTCCGGGACGGGCTCTGGAAACATAATATATTTT
TRBJ2-1 NA once TRBV2 CTSREYNEQFF TGTACCAGCAGGGAATATAATGAGCAGTTCTTC
TRBJ1-5 TRBD1 NA TRBV6-6 CAPQGGDSNQPKHF TGCGCCCCCCAGGGGGGGGATAGCAATCAGCCCAAGCATTTT
TRBJ2-2 TRBD2 NA TRBV6-5 CASSWGLAGNTGKLFF TGTGCCAGCAGTTGGGGACTAGCGGGAAACACTGGGAAGCTGTTTTTT
TRBJ2-5 TRBD2 NA TRBV4-1 CTSIQAERDVETWYF TGCACCAGCATCCAAGCGGAGCGGGATGTGGAGACCTGGTACTTC
TRBJ2-2 NA NA TRBV7-9 CASNHNEGSGTGELFF TGTGCCAGCAACCACAATGAGGGCTCGGGCACCGGGGAGCTGTTTTTT
TRBJ2-1 NA NA TRBV6-2/TRBV6-3 CANSLAPFSEQFF TGTGCCAACAGTTTAGCCCCTTTCAGTGAGCAGTTCTTC
TRBJ1-2 NA NA TRBV6-5 CASRTETNYGYTF TGTGCCAGCAGGACCGAGACAAACTATGGTTACACCTTC
TRBJ2-1 TRBD2 NA TRBV7-2 CASSFPSGRTNEQFF TGTGCCAGCAGTTTTCCTAGCGGGAGGACTAATGAGCAGTTCTTC
TRBJ2-3 TRBD2 NA TRBV6-2/TRBV6-3 CASSYSRAGSIRSTDTHYF TGTGCTAGCAGTTACTCTAGAGCGGGGTCTATTCGAAGCACAGATACGCATTATTTT
TRBJ2-1 TRBD2 NA TRBV6-2/TRBV6-3 CTSSYGTSFNEQFF TGTACCAGCAGTTACGGGACTAGTTTCAATGAGCAGTTCTTC
TRBJ2-2 TRBD2 NA TRBV11-3 CATSLAGGIGELFF TGTGCCACTAGCCTAGCGGGGGGCATCGGGGAGCTGTTTTTT
TRBJ2-3 TRBD2 many TRBV29-1 CRAQLAGGLGDTQYF TGCAGGGCTCAACTAGCGGGAGGGCTTGGAGATACGCAGTATTTT
TRBJ2-2 NA NA TRBV28 CVSSSNRERRYTGELFF TGTGTCAGCAGTTCCAACAGGGAGCGCCGATACACCGGCGAGCTGTTTTTT
TRBJ2-2 TRBD1 NA TRBV29-1 CRVERQGRIGELFF TGCAGGGTTGAGAGACAGGGGCGCATCGGGGAACTGTTTTTT
TRBJ2-1 NA NA TRBV12-3/TRBV12-4 CASTVTGEQFF TGTGCCAGCACCGTAACTGGGGAGCAGTTCTTC
TRBJ2-5 NA large TRBV6-6 CASSPSEQETQYF TGTGCCAGCAGCCCCAGCGAGCAAGAGACCCAGTACTTC
TRBJ2-3 NA NA TRBV30 CARSVQDWRLAFSTDTQYF TGTGCCCGGAGTGTCCAGGACTGGAGATTAGCCTTTAGCACAGATACGCAGTATTTT
TRBJ2-7 TRBD1 NA TRBV6-6 CASRDRGRNYEQYF TGTGCCAGCAGGGACAGGGGGCGAAACTACGAGCAGTACTTC
TRBJ2-7 NA many TRBV7-9 CASSLPFAGNGEQYF TGTGCCAGCAGCTTACCGTTTGCGGGAAACGGCGAGCAGTACTTC
TRBJ2-7 NA NA TRBV4-2 CASSQDRRIDERYF TGTGCCAGCAGCCAAGATAGAAGGATTGACGAGCGGTACTTC
TRBJ1-5 NA NA TRBV12-3/TRBV12-4 CASSFRAPLGTDLNQPQHF TGTGCCAGCAGTTTCCGGGCACCATTGGGAACAGACCTAAATCAGCCCCAGCATTTT
TRBJ2-5 NA NA TRBV6-6 CASSPGEQESQYF TGTGCCAGCAGCCCCGGCGAGCAGGAGTCCCAGTACTTC
TRBJ2-3 NA once TRBV20-1 CSANSGSDTQYF TGCAGTGCTAACAGTGGGTCGGATACGCAGTATTTT
TRBJ1-2 TRBD1 medium-sized TRBV11-1 CASSSQGGRGYTF TGTGCCAGCAGCTCACAGGGGGGAAGAGGCTACACCTTC
TRBJ2-4 TRBD2 NA TRBV7-2 CASGLEPSGSHVAWDF TGTGCCAGCGGCTTAGAGCCTAGCGGGAGTCATGTGGCATGGGACTTC
TRBJ1-1 NA once TRBV20-1 CSAYQGGTKAFF TGCAGTGCTTACCAGGGAGGCACTAAAGCTTTCTTT
TRBJ2-1 NA NA TRBV4-1 CASSGKLDLANELIF TGCGCCAGCAGCGGGAAGTTGGACCTGGCCAATGAGCTGATCTTC
TRBJ2-1 NA many TRBV14 CASSQDQGSEQFF TGTGCCAGCAGCCAAGATCAGGGAAGTGAGCAGTTCTTC